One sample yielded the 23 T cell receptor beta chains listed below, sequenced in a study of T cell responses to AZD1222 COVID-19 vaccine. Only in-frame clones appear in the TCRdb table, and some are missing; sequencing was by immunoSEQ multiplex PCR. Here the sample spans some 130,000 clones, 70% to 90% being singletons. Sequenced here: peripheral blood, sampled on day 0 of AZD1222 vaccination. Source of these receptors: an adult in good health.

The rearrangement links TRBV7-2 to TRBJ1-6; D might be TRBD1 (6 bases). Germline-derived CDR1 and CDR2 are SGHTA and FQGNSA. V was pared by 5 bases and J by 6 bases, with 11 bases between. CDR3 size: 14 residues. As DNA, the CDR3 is TGTGCCAGCAGCCTTCGACAGGTTAATTCACCCCTCCACTTT. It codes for CASSLRQVNSPLHF.

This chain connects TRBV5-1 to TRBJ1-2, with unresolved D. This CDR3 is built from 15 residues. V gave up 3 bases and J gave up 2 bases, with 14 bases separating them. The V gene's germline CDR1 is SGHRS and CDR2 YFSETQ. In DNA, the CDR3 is TGCGCCAGCAGCTCCCCGGGGTCCGCCAACTATGGCTACACCTTC. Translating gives CASSSPGSANYGYTF.

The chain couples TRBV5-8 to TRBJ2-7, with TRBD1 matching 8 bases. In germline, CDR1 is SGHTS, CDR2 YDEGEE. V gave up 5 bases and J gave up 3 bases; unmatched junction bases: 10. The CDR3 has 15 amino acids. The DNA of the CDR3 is TGTGCCAGCAGATCGGACAGGGAATCTCTCTACGAGCAGTACTTC. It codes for CASRSDRESLYEQYF.

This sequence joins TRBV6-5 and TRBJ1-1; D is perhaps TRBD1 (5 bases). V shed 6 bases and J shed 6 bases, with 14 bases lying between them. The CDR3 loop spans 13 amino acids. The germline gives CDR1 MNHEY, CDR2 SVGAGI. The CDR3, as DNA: TGTGCCAGCAGCCGTAGGGGTACCGCTGAAGCTTTCTTT. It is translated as CASSRRGTAEAFF.

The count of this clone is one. The CDR3 DNA follows: TGTGCCAGCAGCTCGAGGACAGGCCCAAATGAAAAACTGTTTTTT. Its protein is CASSSRTGPNEKLFF. The chain employs TRBV5-4 and TRBJ1-4, with 7 bases lining up with TRBD1. This CDR3 region has 15 residues. The germline V gene has CDR1 SGHNT and CDR2 YYREEE (reference sequence). V trimming: 3 bases; J trimming: 5 bases; junction bases outside the gene matches: 7.

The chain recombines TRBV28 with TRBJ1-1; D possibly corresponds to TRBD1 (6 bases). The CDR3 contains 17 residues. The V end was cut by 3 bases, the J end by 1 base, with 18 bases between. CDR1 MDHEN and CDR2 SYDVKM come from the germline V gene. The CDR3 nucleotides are TGTGCCAGCAGTTTCCGGACCATAAGGGGGGCGAACACTGAAGCTTTCTTT. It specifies CASSFRTIRGANTEAFF.

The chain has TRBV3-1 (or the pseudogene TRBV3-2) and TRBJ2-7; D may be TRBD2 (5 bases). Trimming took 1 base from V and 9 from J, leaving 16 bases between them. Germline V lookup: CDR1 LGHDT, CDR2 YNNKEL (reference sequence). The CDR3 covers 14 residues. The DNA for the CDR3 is TGTGCCAGCAGCCAAGGGGCGGGCCCCCTCGGGCAGTACTTC. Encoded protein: CASSQGAGPLGQYF.

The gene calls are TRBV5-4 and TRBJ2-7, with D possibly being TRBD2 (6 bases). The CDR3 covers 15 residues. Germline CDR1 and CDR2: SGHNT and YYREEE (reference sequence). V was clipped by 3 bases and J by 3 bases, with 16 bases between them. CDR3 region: CASSSRGSRFYEQYF. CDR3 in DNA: TGTGCCAGCAGCTCCCGGGGGTCGAGGTTCTACGAGCAGTACTTC.

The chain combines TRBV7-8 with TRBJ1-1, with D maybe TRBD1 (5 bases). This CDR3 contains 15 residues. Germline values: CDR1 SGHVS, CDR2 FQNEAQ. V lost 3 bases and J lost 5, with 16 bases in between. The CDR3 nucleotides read TGTGCCAGCAGCTTTTTTGGGGCCGGGGGAACTGAAGCTTTCTTT. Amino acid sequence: CASSFFGAGGTEAFF.

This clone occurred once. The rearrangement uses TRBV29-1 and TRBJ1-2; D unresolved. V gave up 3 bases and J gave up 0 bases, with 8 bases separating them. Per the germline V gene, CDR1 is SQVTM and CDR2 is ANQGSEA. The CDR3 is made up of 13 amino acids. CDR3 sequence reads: CSVDFVTNYGYTF. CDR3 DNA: TGCAGCGTTGACTTCGTAACTAACTATGGCTACACCTTC.

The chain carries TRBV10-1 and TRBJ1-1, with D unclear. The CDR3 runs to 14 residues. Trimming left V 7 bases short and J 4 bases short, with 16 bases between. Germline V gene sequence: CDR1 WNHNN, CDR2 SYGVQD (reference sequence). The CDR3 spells CASNTIVGSTEAFF. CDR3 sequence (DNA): TGCGCCAGCAACACCATCGTCGGGAGCACTGAAGCTTTCTTT.

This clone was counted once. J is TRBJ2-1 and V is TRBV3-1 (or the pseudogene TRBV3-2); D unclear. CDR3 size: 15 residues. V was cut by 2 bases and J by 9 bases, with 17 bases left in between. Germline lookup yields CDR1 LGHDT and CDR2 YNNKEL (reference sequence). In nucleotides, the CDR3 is TGTGCCAGCAGCCAAAGGGCCACAATTTTTGGTGAGCAGTTCTTC. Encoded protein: CASSQRATIFGEQFF.

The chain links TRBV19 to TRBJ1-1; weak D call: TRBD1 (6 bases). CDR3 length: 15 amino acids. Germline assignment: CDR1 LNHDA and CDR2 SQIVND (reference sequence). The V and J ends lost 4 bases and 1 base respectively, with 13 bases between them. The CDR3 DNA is TGTGCCAGTAGTACTTTGGGACATGGGAACACTGAAGCTTTCTTT. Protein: CASSTLGHGNTEAFF. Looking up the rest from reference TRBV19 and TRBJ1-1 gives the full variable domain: DGGITQSPKYLFRKEGQNVTLSCEQNLNHDAMYWYRQDPGQGLRLIYYSQIVNDFQKGDIAEGYSVSREKKESFPLTVTSAQKNPTAFYLCASSTLGHGNTEAFFGQGTRLTVV.

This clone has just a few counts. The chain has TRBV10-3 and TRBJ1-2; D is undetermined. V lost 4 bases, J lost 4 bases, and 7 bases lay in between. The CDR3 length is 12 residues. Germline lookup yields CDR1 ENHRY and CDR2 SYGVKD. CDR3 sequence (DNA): TGTGCCATCAGTGGGCAGATCTATGGCTACACCTTC. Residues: CAISGQIYGYTF.

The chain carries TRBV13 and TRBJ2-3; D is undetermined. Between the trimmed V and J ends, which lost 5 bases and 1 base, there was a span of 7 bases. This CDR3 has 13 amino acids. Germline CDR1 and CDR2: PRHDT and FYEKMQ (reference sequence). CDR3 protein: CASSPPGTDTQYF. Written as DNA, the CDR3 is TGTGCCAGCAGCCCCCCAGGCACAGATACGCAGTATTTT.

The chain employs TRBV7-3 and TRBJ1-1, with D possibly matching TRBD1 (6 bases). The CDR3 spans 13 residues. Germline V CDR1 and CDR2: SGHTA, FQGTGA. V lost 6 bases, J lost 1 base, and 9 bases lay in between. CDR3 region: CASSQGPNTEAFF. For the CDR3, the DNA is TGTGCCAGCAGTCAGGGGCCGAACACTGAAGCTTTCTTT.

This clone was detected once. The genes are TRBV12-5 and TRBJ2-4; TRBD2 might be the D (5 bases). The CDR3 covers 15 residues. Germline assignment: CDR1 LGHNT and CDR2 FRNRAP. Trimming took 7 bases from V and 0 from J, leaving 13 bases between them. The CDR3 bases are TGTGCTAGTGCCCCTGGGGAGCTAGCCAAAAACATTCAGTACTTC. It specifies CASAPGELAKNIQYF.

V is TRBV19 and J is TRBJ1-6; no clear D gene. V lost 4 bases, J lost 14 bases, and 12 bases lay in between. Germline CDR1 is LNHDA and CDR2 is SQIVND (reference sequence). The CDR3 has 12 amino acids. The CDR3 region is CASSTLRSTLHF. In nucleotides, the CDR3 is TGTGCCAGTAGTACCCTCCGTTCGACCCTCCACTTT. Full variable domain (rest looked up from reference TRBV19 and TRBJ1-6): DGGITQSPKYLFRKEGQNVTLSCEQNLNHDAMYWYRQDPGQGLRLIYYSQIVNDFQKGDIAEGYSVSREKKESFPLTVTSAQKNPTAFYLCASSTLRSTLHFGNGTRLTVT.

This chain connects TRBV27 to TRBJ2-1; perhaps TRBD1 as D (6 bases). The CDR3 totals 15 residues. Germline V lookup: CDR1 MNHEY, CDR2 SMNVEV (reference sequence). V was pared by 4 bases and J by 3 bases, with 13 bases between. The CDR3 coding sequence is TGTGCCAGCAGTTCCTTCAGGGGAATCTACAATGAGCAGTTCTTC. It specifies CASSSFRGIYNEQFF.

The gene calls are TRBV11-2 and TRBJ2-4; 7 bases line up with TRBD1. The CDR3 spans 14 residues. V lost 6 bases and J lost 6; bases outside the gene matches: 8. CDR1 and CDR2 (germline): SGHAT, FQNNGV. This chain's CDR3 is CASSFDRAPNIQYF. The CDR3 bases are TGTGCCAGCAGTTTCGACAGGGCCCCAAACATTCAGTACTTC.

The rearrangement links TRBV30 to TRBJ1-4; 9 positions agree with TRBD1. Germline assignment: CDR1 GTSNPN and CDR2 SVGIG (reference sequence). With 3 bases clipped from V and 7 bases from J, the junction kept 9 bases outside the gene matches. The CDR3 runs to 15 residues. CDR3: CAWSDTGGHGEKLFF. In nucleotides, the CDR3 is TGTGCCTGGAGCGATACAGGGGGCCATGGTGAAAAACTGTTTTTT.

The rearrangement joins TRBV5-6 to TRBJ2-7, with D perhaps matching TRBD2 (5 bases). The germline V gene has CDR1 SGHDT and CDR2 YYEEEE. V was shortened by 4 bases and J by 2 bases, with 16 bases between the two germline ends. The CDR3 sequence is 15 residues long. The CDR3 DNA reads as TGTGCCAGCAGCCCACTCACCGGGAACGCCTACGAGCAGTACTTC. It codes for CASSPLTGNAYEQYF.

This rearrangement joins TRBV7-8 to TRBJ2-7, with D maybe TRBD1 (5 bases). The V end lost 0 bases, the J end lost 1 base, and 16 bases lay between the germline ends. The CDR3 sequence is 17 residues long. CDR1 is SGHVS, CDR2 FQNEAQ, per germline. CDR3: CASSLAAGRGFSYEQYF. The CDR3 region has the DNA TGTGCCAGCAGCTTAGCGGCAGGGCGCGGATTTTCCTACGAGCAGTACTTC.